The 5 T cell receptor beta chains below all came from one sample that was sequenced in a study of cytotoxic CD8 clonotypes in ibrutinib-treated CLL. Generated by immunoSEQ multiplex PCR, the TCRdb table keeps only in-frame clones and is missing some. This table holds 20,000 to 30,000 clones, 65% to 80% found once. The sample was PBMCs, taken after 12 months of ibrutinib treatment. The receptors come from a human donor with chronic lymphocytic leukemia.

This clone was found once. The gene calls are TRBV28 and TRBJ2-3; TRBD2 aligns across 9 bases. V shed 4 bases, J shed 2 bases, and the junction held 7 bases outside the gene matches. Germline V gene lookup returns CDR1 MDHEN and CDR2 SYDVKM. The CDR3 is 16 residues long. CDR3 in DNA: TGTGCCAGCAGTTCCCCTGAGCGGGGGGTCACAGATACGCAGTATTTT. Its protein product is CASSSPERGVTDTQYF.

The CDR3 reads CASSISGSNTEAFF. CDR3 DNA: TGTGCCAGCAGCATCTCGGGGTCAAACACTGAAGCTTTCTTT. This chain uses TRBV7-9 with TRBJ1-1; no reliable D call. Germline-derived CDR1 and CDR2 are SEHNR and FQNEAQ (reference sequence). This CDR3 is 14 amino acids long. V lost 5 bases and J 2 bases, leaving 12 bases between the germline ends.

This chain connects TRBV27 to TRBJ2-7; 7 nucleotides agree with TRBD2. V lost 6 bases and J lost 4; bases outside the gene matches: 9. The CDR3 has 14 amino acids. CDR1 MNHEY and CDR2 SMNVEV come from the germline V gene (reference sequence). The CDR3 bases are TGTGCCAGCAGCCGCGGGGGACCGCAATACGAGCAGTACTTC. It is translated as CASSRGGPQYEQYF.

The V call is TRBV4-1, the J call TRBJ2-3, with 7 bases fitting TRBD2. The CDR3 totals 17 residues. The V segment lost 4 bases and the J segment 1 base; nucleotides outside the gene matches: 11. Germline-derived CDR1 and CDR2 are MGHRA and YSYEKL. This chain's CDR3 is CASSPGTTRSGTDTQYF. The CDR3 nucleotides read TGCGCCAGCAGCCCGGGGACTACCAGGTCGGGCACAGATACGCAGTATTTT.

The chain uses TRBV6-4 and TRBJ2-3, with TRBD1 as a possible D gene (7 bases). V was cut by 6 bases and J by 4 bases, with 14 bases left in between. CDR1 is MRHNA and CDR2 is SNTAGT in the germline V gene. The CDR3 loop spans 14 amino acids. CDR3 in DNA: TGTGCCAGCAGGGCCGTCAGGGGGGCAGATACGCAGTATTTT. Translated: CASRAVRGADTQYF.